This TCR beta chain was found in a study of cytomegalovirus exposure and HLA in healthy donors. About the research overall: An earlier analysis identified 95 million to 120 million unique TCR beta sequences in 170 million or so T cells.

Study findings and constraints: An analysis done earlier found most TCR beta V segments productive about 90% or about 30% of the time. A later analysis revealed that TCR association rates differed between HLA loci, peaking at DRB1 and bottoming out at HLA-C.

A remark on this clone: Its target is unknown.

The length of the CDR3 is 16 residues. Per germline, CDR1 SNHLY and CDR2 FYNNEI. V was cut by 3 bases and J by 0 bases, with 12 bases left in between. The primer mix had 60 Vbeta and 13 Jbeta primers. Here immunoSEQ multiplex PCR was the method, and the copy in TCRdb shows in-frame clones only, minus some. The sample consists of about 98,000 clones, more than 60% of them appearing once. Source material: PBMCs. The chain has TRBV2 and TRBJ2-1; no clear D gene. The sequence was collected from a man aged 18 to 30 in good health and CMV-seropositive. The CDR3 region has the DNA TGTGCCAGCAGTGATTCCCGCATGAGCTCCTACAATGAGCAGTTCTTC. This encodes CASSDSRMSSYNEQFF.